This T cell receptor (beta chain) was obtained from a study of molecular identifiers for immune sequencing clone quantification. Study context: Across replicate runs, RNA obtained from 20,000 or 100,000 naive CD8 cells was divided into five, with four undergoing sequencing.

Per the germline V gene, CDR1 is SGHNT and CDR2 is YYREEE (reference sequence). V lost 1 base and J lost 2; bases outside the gene matches: 10. This CDR3 is built from 17 residues. This clonotype has a handful of counts. TCRdb passed the PCR reads through MiXCR, listing each CDR3 protein once. The sample lists about 640,000 distinct CDR3 sequences, about 20% occurring once. Using 10%, 30% or 50% RNA, naive CD8 libraries were derived from about 21,000 to 970,000 sorted cells. A CD8+CD4-CCR7+CD45RA+ phenotype served as the sorting definition for naive CD8 T cells. The receptor was derived from a human donor in good health. Some libraries in this study had Jurkat cell RNA spiked in. The chain has TRBV5-4 and TRBJ2-3, with 7 nucleotides matching TRBD2. The sequenced sample consisted of naive CD8+ T cells from blood, with Jurkat cell RNA spiked in. The subset was: FACS-sorted CD8+CD4-CCR7+CD45RA+ naive T cells. This chain's CDR3 is CASSLWGGRVLTDTQYF. The DNA for the CDR3 is TGTGCCAGCAGCTTGTGGGGGGGTCGGGTACTCACAGATACGCAGTATTTT.